These 5 T cell receptor beta chains came from one sample sequenced in a study of blood T cell repertoires in COVID-19. TCRdb's table, derived via immunoSEQ multiplex PCR, lists solely in-frame clones and lacks some. Of over 250,000 clones listed, under 90% were seen once; the top ten hold 1.5% to 2%. Material for sequencing was PBMCs or T cells enriched from blood (not recorded which). Source of these receptors: a woman aged 55-70 years who had recovered from COVID-19.

The J gene is TRBJ1-5, the V gene TRBV5-1, with D unresolved. The CDR3 spans 17 residues. Looked up from germline, CDR1 is SGHRS and CDR2 is YFSETQ. V shed 0 bases and J shed 0 bases, with 13 bases lying between them. The CDR3 is CASSLGPQSYSNQPQHF. Here the CDR3 DNA reads TGCGCCAGCAGCTTGGGGCCCCAGTCTTATAGCAATCAGCCCCAGCATTTT.

The genes are TRBV12-3 or TRBV12-4 and TRBJ2-5, with a weak D call TRBD2 (7 bases). V lost 6 bases and J lost 5, with 13 bases in between. The length of the CDR3 is 13 residues. CDR3 sequence: CASSRGGRETQYF. DNA for the CDR3: TGTGCCAGCAGCCGCGGGGGCCGGGAGACCCAGTACTTC.

The rearrangement links TRBV11-2 to TRBJ1-2; unclear D gene. CDR1 is SGHAT, CDR2 FQNNGV, per germline. Trimming took 3 bases from V and 4 from J, leaving 9 bases between them. The CDR3 runs 13 residues. The CDR3 nucleotides read TGTGCCAGCAGCTTCGACTCCGCCTATGGCTACACCTTC. This encodes CASSFDSAYGYTF. The full variable domain, its missing parts supplied by reference TRBV11-2 and TRBJ1-2, is EAGVAQSPRYKIIEKRQSVAFWCNPISGHATLYWYQQILGQGPKLLIQFQNNGVVDDSQLPKDRFSAERLKGVDSTLKIQPAKLEDSAVYLCASSFDSAYGYTFGSGTRLTVV.

The chain has TRBV29-1 and TRBJ2-2; no firm D call. Trimming took off 7 bases at V and 7 bases at J, with 16 bases between the two ends. The CDR3 spans 13 residues. Germline V gene sequence: CDR1 SQVTM, CDR2 ANQGSEA. CDR3 region: CSAEVATGGELFF. The DNA for the CDR3 is TGCAGCGCCGAGGTGGCTACTGGCGGGGAGCTGTTTTTT.

The chain uses TRBV7-8 and TRBJ2-3; 9 nucleotides agree with TRBD2. Germline CDR1 and CDR2: SGHVS and FQNEAQ. Trimming at V came to 2 bases and at J to 1 base, leaving 1 base not matched to a gene. This CDR3 contains 15 residues. CDR3 in amino acids: CASSLRLAGTDTQYF. The CDR3 bases are TGTGCCAGCAGCTTAAGACTAGCGGGCACAGATACGCAGTATTTT.